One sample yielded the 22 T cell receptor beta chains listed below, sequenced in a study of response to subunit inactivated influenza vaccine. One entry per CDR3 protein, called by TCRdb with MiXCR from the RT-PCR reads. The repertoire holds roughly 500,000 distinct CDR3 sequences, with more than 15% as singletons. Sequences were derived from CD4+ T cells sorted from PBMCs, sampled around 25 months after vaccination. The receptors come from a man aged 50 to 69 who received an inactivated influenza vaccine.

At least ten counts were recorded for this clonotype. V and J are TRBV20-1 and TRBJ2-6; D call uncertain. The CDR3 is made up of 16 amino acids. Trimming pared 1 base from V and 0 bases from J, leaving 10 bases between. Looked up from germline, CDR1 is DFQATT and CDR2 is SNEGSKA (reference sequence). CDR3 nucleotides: TGCAGTGCTAGAGGAATCCGCGGCTCTGGGGCCAACGTCCTGACTTTC. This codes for CSARGIRGSGANVLTF.

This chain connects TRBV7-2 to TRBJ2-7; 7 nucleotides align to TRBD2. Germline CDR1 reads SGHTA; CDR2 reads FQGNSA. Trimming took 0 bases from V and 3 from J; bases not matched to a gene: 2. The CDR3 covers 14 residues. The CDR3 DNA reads TGTGCCAGCAGCTTAGCGGGACTAAACTACGAGCAGTACTTC. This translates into CASSLAGLNYEQYF.

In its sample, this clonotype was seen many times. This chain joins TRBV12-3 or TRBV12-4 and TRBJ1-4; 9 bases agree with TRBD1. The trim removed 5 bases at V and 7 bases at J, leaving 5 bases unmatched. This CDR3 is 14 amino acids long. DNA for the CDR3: TGTGCCAGCAGTACCGGGACAGGGTTTGAAAAACTGTTTTTT. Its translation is CASSTGTGFEKLFF.

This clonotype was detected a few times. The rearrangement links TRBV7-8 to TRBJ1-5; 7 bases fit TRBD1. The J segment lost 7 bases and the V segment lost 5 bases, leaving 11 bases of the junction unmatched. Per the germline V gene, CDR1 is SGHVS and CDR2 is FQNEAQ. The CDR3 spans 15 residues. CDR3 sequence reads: CASSQQGGGGQPQHF. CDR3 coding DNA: TGTGCCAGCAGCCAGCAGGGGGGCGGAGGACAGCCCCAGCATTTT.

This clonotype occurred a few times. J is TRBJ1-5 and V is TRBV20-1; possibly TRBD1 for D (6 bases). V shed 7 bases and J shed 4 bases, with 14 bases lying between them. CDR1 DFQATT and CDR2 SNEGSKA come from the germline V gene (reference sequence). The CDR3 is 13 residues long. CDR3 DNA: TGCAGTGGCCGGGGACACTTAAATCAGCCCCAGCATTTT. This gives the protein CSGRGHLNQPQHF.

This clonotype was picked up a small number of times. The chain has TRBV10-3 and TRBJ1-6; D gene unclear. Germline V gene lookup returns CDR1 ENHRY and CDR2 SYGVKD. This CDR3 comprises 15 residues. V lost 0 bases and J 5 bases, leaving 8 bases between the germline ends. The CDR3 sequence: CAISESSRDNSPLHF. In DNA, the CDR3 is TGTGCCATCAGTGAGTCGAGCAGAGATAATTCACCCCTCCACTTT.

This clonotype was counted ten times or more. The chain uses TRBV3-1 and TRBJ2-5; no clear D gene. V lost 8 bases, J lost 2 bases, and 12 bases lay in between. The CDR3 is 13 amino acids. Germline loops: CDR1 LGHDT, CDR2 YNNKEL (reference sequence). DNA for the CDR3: TGTGCCAGCGGTAACAGTTTACAAGAGACCCAGTACTTC. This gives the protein CASGNSLQETQYF.

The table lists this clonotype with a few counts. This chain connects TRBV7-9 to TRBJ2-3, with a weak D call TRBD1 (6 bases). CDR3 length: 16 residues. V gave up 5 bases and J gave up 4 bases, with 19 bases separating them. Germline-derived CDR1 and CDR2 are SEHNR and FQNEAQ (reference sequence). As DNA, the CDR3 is TGTGCCAGCAGCCTATACGCACAGGGTACCCCAGATACGCAGTATTTT. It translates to CASSLYAQGTPDTQYF.

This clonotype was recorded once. The CDR3 coding sequence is TGTGCCAGCTCACCACGCCAGGGAGAAGAAAAACTGTTTTTT. Translation gives CASSPRQGEEKLFF. This chain connects TRBV18 to TRBJ1-4; tentatively, D is TRBD1 (5 bases). V was clipped by 1 base and J by 8 bases, with 11 bases between them. The CDR3 is 14 residues long. Germline CDR1 is KGHSH and CDR2 is LQKENI.

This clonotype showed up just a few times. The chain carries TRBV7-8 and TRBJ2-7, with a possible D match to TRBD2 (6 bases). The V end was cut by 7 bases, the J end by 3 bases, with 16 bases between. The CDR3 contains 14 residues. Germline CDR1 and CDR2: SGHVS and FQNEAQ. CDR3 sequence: CASTTLATIYEQYF. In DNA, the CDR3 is TGTGCCAGCACCACTCTAGCGACGATCTACGAGCAGTACTTC.

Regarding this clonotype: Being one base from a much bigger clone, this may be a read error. This chain's CDR3 is CASSEPVGNSGYTF. In DNA, the CDR3 is TGTGCCAGCAGCGAACCTGTCGGGAACTCTGGCTACACCTTC. This chain uses TRBV6-1 with TRBJ1-2; D is unclear. The germline V gene encodes CDR1 MNHNS and CDR2 SASEGT. This CDR3 has 14 amino acids.

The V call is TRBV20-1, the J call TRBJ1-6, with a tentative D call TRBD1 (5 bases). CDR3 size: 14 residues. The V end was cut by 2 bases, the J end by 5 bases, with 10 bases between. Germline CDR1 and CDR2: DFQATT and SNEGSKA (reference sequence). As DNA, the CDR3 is TGCAGTGCTAGACGGGACGGAAATAATTCACCCCTCCACTTT. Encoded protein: CSARRDGNNSPLHF.

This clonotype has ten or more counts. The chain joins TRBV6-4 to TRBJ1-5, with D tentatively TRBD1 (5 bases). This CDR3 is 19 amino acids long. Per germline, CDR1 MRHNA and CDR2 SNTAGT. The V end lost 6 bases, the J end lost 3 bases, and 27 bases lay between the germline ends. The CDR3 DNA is TGTGCCAGCAGCCACGGGACGACTTACGGGGAGGTGAACAATCAGCCCCAGCATTTT. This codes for CASSHGTTYGEVNNQPQHF.

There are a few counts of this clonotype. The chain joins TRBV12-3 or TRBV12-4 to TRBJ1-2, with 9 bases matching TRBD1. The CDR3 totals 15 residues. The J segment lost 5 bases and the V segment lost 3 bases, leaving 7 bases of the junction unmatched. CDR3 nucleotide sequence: TGTGCCAGCAGTTTCGGGGGACAGGGTCGGTATGGCTACACCTTC. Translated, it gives CASSFGGQGRYGYTF.

The CDR3 here is CSARDLARTDTQYF. The CDR3 DNA sequence: TGCAGTGCTAGAGATCTAGCTCGCACAGATACGCAGTATTTT. The chain combines TRBV20-1 with TRBJ2-3; TRBD2 is a possible D gene (5 bases). This CDR3 spans 14 amino acids. V lost 0 bases, J lost 1 base, and 8 bases lay in between. Germline assignment: CDR1 DFQATT and CDR2 SNEGSKA (reference sequence).

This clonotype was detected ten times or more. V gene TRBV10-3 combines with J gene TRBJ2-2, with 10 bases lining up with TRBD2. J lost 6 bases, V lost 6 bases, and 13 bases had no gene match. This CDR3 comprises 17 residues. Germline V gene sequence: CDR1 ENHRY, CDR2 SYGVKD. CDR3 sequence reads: CAIRRQIAGGWSGELFF. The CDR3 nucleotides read TGTGCCATCAGGAGACAAATAGCGGGAGGATGGTCCGGGGAGCTGTTTTTT.

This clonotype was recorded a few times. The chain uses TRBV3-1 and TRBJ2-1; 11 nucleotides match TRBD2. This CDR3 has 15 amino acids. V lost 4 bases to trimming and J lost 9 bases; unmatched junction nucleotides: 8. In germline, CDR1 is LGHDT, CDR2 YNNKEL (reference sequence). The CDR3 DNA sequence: TGTGCCAGCAGCCCTACTAGCGGGAGATCGAGTGAGCAGTTCTTC. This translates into CASSPTSGRSSEQFF.

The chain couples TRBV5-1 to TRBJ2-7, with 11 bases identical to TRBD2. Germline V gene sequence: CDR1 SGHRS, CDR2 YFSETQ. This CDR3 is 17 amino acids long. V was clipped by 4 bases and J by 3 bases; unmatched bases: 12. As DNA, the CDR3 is TGCGCCAGCAGCACCTTACCGGGACTAGCGGATAACTACGAGCAGTACTTC. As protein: CASSTLPGLADNYEQYF.

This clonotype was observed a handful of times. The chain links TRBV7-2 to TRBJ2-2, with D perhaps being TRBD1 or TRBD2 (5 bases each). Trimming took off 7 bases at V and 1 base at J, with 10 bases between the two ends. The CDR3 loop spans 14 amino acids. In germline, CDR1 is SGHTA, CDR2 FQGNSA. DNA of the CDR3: TGTGCCAGCAAGGGACGCCAGAACACCGGGGAGCTGTTTTTT. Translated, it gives CASKGRQNTGELFF.

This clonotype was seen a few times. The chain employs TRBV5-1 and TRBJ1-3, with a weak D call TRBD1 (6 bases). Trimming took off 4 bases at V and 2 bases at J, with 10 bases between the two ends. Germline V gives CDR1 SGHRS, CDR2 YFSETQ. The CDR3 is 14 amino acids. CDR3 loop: CASSVTGAGNTIYF. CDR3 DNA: TGCGCCAGCAGCGTGACAGGTGCTGGAAACACCATATATTTT.

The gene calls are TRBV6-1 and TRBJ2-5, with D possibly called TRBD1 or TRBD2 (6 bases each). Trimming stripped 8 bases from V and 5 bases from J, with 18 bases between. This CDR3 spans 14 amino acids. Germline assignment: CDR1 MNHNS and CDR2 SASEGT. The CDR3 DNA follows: TGTGCCAGCCGCCCCGGGGGCGCGGGGGAGACCCAGTACTTC. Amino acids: CASRPGGAGETQYF.

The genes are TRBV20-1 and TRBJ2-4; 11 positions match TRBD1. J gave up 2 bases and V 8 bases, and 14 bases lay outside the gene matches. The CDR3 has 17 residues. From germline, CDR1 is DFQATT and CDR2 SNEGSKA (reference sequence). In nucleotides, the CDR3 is TGCAGTCGCCCCGGGACAGGGGGTTTGCTGTCCAAAAACATTCAGTACTTC. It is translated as CSRPGTGGLLSKNIQYF.